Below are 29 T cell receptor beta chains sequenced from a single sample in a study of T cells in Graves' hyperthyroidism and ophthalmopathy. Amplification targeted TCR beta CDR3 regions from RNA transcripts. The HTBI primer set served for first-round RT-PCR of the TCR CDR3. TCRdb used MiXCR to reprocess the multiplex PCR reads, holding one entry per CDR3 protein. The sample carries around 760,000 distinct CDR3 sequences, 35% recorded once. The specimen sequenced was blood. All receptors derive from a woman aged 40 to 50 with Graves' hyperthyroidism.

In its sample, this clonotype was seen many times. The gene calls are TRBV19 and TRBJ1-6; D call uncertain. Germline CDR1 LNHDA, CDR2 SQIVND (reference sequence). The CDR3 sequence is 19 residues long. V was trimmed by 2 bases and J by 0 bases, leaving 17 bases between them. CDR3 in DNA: TGTGCCAGTAGTATAACCGCGTGGATGGAGAACTCCTATAATTCACCCCTCCACTTT. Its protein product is CASSITAWMENSYNSPLHF.

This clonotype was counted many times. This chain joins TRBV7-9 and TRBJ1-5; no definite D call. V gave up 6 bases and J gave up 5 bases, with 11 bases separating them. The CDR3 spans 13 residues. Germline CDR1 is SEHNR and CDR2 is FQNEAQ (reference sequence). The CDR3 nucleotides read TGTGCCAGCAGTTATAAGCCGGATCAGCCCCAGCATTTT. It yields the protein CASSYKPDQPQHF. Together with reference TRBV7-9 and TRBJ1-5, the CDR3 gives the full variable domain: DTGVSQNPRHKITKRGQNVTFRCDPISEHNRLYWYRQTLGQGPEFLTYFQNEAQLEKSRLLSDRFSAERPKGSFSTLEIQRTEQGDSAMYLCASSYKPDQPQHFGDGTRLSIL.

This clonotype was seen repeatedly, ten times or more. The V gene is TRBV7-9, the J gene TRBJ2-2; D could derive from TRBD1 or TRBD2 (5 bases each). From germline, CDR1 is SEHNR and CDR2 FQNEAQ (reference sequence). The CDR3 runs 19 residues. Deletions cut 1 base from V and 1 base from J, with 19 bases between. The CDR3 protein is CASSLGGPMTALNTGELFF. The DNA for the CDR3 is TGTGCCAGCAGCTTAGGCGGGCCGATGACAGCGTTGAACACCGGGGAGCTGTTTTTT.

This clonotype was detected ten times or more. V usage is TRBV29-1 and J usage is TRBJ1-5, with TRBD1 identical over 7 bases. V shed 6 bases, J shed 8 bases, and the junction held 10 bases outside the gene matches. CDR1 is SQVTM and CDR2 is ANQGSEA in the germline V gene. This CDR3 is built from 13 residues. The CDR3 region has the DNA TGCAGCGTCCAGACAGGGAACAAGGAGCCCCAGCATTTT. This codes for CSVQTGNKEPQHF.

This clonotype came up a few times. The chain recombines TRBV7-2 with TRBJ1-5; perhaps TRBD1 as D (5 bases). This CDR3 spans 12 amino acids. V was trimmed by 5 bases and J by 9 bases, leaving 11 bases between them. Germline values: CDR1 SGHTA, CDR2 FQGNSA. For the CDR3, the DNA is TGTGCCAGCAGCCCTTCGGGGGGGCCCCAGCATTTT. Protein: CASSPSGGPQHF.

The CDR3 nucleotides are TGTGCCAGCAGCCACAGTGACAGGGGCTCTGATGGCTACACCTTC. Translation: CASSHSDRGSDGYTF. The J gene is TRBJ1-2, the V gene TRBV7-8; TRBD1 matches 8 bases. After removal of 5 bases from V and 6 bases from J, the junction contained 11 bases not matched to a gene. The CDR3 contains 15 residues. Germline V gene data show CDR1 as SGHVS and CDR2 as FQNEAQ.

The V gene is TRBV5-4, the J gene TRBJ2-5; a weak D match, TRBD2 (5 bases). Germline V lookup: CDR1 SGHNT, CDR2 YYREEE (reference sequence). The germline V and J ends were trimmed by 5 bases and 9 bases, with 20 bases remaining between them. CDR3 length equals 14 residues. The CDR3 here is CASSLVGSGRAQYF. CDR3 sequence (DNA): TGTGCCAGCAGTTTAGTCGGAAGCGGCCGGGCCCAGTACTTC.

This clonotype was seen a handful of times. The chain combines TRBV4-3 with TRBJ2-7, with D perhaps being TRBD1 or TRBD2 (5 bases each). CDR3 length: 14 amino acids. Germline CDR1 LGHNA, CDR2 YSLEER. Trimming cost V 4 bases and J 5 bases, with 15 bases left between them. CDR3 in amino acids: CASSPGTAGDEQYF. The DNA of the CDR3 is TGCGCCAGCAGCCCGGGGACGGCCGGTGACGAGCAGTACTTC.

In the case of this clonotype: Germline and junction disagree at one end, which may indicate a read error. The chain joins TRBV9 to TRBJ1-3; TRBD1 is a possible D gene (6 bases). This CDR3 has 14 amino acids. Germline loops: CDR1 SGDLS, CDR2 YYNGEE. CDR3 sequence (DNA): TGTGCCAGCAGAGGGGGGGGCTCTGGAAGCACCATATATTTT. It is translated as CASRGGGSGSTIYF.

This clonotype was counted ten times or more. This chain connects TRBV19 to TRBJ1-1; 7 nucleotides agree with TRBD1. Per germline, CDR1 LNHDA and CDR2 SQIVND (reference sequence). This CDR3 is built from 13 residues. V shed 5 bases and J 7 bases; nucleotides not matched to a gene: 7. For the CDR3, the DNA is TGTGCCAGTAGTTCCTTACAGGGGCTTGAAGCTTTCTTT. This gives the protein CASSSLQGLEAFF. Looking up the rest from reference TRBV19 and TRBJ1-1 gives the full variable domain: DGGITQSPKYLFRKEGQNVTLSCEQNLNHDAMYWYRQDPGQGLRLIYYSQIVNDFQKGDIAEGYSVSREKKESFPLTVTSAQKNPTAFYLCASSSLQGLEAFFGQGTRLTVV.

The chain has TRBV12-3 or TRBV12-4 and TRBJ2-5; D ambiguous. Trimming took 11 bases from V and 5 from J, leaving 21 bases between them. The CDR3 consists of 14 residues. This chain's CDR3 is CAGTRASDWETQYF. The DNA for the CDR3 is TGTGCCGGCACTCGGGCTTCAGATTGGGAGACCCAGTACTTC.

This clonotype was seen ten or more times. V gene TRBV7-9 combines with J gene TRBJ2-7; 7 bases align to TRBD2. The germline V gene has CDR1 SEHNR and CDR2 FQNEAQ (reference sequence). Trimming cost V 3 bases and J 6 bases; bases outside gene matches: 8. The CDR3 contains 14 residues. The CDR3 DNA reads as TGTGCCAGCAGCTTTTCGCAACGGGAGGTCGAGCAGTACTTC. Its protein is CASSFSQREVEQYF.

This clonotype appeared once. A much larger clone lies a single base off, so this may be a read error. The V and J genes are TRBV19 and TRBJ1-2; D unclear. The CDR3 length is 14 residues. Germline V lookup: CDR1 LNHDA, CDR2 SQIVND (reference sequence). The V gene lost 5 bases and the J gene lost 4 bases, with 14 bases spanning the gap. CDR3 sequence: CASSVPTSFYGYTF. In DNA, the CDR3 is TGTGCCAGTAGTGTTCCAACGTCTTTCTATGGCTACACCTTC.

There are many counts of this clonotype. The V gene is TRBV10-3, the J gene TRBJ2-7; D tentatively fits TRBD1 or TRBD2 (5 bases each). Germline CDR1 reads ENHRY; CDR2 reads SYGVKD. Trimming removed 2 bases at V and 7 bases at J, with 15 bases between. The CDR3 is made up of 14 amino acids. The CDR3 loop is CAISEPGTAWEQYF. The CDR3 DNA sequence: TGTGCCATCAGTGAGCCGGGGACCGCCTGGGAGCAGTACTTC.

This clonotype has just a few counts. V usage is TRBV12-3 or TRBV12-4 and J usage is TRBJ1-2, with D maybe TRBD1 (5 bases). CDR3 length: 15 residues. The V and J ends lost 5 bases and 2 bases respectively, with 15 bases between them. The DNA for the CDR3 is TGTGCCAGCAGTAATCGGGGACTTCTAAACTATGGCTACACCTTC. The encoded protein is CASSNRGLLNYGYTF.

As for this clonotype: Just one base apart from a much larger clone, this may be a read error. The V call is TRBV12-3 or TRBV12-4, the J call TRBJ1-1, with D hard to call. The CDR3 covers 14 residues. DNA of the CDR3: TGTGCCAGCAGTCCCCTCCCCGCGAACATTGAAGCTTTCTTT. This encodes CASSPLPANIEAFF.

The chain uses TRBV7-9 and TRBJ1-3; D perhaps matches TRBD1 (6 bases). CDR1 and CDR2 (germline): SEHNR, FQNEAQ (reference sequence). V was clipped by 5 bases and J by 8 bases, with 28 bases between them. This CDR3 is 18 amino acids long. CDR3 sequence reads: CASSQSDPRQAERDTIYF. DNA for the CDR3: TGTGCCAGCAGCCAATCGGATCCGAGACAGGCAGAGAGAGACACCATATATTTT.

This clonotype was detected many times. CDR3: CASSPRQFQETQYF. DNA for the CDR3: TGCGCCAGCAGCCCCAGACAGTTCCAAGAGACCCAGTACTTC. The V gene is TRBV5-1, the J gene TRBJ2-5; weak D call: TRBD1 (5 bases). The CDR3 sequence is 14 residues long. Germline lookup yields CDR1 SGHRS and CDR2 YFSETQ. V gave up 4 bases and J gave up 1 base, with 11 bases separating them.

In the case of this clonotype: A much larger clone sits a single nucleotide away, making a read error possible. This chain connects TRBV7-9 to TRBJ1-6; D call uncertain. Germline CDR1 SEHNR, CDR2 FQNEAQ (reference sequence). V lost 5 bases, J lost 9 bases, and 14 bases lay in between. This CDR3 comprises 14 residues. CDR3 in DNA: TGTGCCAGCAGCCCCTCCTCCGGGGTTTCACCCCTCCACTTT. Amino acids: CASSPSSGVSPLHF.

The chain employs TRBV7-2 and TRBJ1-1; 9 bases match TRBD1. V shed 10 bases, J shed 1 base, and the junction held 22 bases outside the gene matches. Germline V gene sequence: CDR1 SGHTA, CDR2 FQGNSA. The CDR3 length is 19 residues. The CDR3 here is CATAHGGDRVFKKNTEAFF. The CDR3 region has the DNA TGTGCCACCGCGCACGGGGGGGACAGGGTTTTTAAGAAGAACACTGAAGCTTTCTTT.

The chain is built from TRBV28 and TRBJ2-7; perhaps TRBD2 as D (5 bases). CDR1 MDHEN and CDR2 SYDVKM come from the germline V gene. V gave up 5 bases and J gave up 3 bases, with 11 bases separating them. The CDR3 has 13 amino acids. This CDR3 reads CASSAEGSYEQYF. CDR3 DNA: TGTGCCAGCAGTGCTGAAGGGAGCTACGAGCAGTACTTC.

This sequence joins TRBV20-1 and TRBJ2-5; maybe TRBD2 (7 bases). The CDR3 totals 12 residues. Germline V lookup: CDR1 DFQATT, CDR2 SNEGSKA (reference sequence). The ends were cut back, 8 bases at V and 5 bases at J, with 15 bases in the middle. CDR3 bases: TGCAGTCTCCAGGGAGGGGGGGAGACCCAGTACTTC. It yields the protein CSLQGGGETQYF.

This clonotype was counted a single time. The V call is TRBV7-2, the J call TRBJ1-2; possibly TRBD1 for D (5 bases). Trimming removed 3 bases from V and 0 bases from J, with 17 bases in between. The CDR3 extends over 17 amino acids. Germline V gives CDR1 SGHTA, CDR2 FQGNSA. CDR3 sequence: CASSLLGEAGANYGYTF. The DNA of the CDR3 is TGTGCCAGCAGCTTGTTGGGGGAAGCAGGAGCTAACTATGGCTACACCTTC.

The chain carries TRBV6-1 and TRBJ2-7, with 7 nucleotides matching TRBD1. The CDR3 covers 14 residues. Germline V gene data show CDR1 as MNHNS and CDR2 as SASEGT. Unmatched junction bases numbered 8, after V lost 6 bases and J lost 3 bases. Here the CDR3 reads CASRRQGAFYEQYF. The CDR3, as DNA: TGTGCCAGCAGGAGACAGGGAGCCTTCTACGAGCAGTACTTC.

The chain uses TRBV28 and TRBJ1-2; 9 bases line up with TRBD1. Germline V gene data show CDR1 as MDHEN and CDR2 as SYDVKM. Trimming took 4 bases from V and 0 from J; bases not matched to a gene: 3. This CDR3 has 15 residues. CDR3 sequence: CASSSGTGSNYGYTF. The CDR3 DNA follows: TGTGCCAGCAGTTCCGGGACAGGGTCTAACTATGGCTACACCTTC.

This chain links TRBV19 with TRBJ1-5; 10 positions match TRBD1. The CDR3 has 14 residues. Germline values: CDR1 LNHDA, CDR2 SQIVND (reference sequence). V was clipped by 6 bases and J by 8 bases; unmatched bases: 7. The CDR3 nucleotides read TGTGCCAGTAGCTTGACAGGGGGCGTTGAGCCCCAGCATTTT. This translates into CASSLTGGVEPQHF.

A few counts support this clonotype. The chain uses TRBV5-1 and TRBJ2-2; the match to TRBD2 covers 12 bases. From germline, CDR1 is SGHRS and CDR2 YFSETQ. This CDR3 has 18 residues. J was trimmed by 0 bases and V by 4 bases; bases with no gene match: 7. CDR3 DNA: TGCGCCAGCAGCGTGAGCCTAGCGGGGGGGCCGAACACCGGGGAGCTGTTTTTT. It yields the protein CASSVSLAGGPNTGELFF.

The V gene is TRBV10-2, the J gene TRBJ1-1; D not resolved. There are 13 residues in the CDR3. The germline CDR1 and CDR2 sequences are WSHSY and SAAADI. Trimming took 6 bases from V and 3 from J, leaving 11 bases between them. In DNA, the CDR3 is TGCGCCAGCAGCCCATACAGCCACACTGAAGCTTTCTTT. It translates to CASSPYSHTEAFF.

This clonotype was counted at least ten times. CDR3 in DNA: TGTGCCAGTAGTATTAACTCGGACAGTCGATATCAGCCCCAGCATTTT. It encodes CASSINSDSRYQPQHF. The rearrangement links TRBV19 to TRBJ1-5, with D perhaps TRBD1 (6 bases). Germline V gives CDR1 LNHDA, CDR2 SQIVND (reference sequence). V was shortened by 3 bases and J by 5 bases, with 17 bases between the two germline ends. The CDR3 length is 16 residues.